This TCR beta chain comes out of a study of T-cell memory formation after mild COVID-19. This clonotype was seen more than once but under ten times. There are 14 residues in the CDR3. Trimming left V 2 bases short and J 6 bases short, with 11 bases between. TCRdb re-derived calls from the 5' RACE reads in MiXCR, one entry per CDR3 protein. The repertoire holds more than 250,000 distinct CDR3 sequences, 15% to 20% seen once, with 20% to 25% in the top ten. Material for sequencing was PBMCs or a T cell subset sorted from them (not recorded which). The chain couples TRBV12-3 or TRBV12-4 to TRBJ1-5; a weak D match, TRBD1 (5 bases). The clonotype comes from a young man who had mild COVID-19 (a few samples of this study predate the infection). Cell type and time point are not known. CDR3 sequence reads: CASSLQGPGQPQHF. Written as DNA, the CDR3 is TGTGCCAGCAGTTTACAGGGCCCGGGTCAGCCCCAGCATTTT.